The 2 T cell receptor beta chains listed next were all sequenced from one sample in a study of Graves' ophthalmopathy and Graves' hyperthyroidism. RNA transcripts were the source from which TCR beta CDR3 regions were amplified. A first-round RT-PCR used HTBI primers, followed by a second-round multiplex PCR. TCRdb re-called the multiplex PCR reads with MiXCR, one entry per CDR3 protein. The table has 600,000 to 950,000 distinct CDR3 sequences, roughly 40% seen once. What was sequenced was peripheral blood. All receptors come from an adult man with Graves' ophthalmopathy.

Written as DNA, the CDR3 is TGTGCCAGCAGCTTTGGGCGCGGGAGTGCTTACGAGCAGTACTTC. Its translation: CASSFGRGSAYEQYF. The chain links TRBV7-9 to TRBJ2-7, with 7 positions matching TRBD2. Germline V gene data show CDR1 as SEHNR and CDR2 as FQNEAQ (reference sequence). The ends lost 3 bases at V and 4 bases at J; junction bases unmatched: 9. This CDR3 contains 15 residues.

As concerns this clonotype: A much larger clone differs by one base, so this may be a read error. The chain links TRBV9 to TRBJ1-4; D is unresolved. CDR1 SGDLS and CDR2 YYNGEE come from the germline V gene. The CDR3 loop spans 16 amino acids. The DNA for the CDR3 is TGTGCCAGCAGCGTTGGGTCTCGAGGTTTGGATGAACAACTGTTTTTT. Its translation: CASSVGSRGLDEQLFF.